This TCR beta chain was found in a study of CD8+ T cells in alopecia areata. Findings and caveats of the study: Higher clonality than in normal scalp was seen in lesional scalp, especially alopecia totalis/universalis.

Treatment defined: oral pan-JAK inhibitor, 5-10 mg twice daily. Alopecia areata patients provided lesional scalp punch biopsies and peripheral blood, both collected for the study. cDNA serving as the sequencing template came from extracted, reverse transcribed RNA. This table comes from immunoSEQ multiplex PCR, and its TCRdb copy is limited to in-frame clones, with some not included. The sample lists around 160,000 clones; approximately 60% were seen once. With regard to this clone: The antigen is unknown.

The material sequenced was CD4+ T cells sorted from blood, taken at week 24, from a patient treated with tofacitinib. This TCR was recovered from a human donor with alopecia areata.

The CDR3 is CASKSDRGRAFEGEAFF. CDR3 DNA: TGTGCCAGCAAGTCGGACAGGGGGCGTGCTTTTGAGGGTGAAGCTTTCTTT. The J gene is TRBJ1-1, the V gene TRBV27; TRBD1 agrees at 11 bases. Germline loops: CDR1 MNHEY, CDR2 SMNVEV (reference sequence). The J segment lost 7 bases and the V segment lost 7 bases, leaving 17 bases of the junction unmatched. The CDR3 is 17 residues long.